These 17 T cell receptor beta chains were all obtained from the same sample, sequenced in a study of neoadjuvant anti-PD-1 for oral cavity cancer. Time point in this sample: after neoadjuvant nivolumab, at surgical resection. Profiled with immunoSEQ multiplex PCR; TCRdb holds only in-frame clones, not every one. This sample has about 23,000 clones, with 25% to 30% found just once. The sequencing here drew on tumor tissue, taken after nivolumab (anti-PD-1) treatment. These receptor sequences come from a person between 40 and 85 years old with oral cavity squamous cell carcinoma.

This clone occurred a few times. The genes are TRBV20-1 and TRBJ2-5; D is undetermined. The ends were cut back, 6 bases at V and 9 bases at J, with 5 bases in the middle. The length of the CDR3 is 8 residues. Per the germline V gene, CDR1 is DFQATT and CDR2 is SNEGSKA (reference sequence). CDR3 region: CSAPPQYF. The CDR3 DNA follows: TGCAGTGCCCCCCCCCAGTACTTC.

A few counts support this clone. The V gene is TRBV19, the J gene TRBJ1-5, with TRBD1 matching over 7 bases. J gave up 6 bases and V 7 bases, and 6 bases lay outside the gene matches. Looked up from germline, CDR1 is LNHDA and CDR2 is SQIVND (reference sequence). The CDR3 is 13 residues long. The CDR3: CASNTGEAQPQHF. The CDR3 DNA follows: TGTGCCAGTAATACAGGGGAGGCTCAGCCCCAGCATTTT.

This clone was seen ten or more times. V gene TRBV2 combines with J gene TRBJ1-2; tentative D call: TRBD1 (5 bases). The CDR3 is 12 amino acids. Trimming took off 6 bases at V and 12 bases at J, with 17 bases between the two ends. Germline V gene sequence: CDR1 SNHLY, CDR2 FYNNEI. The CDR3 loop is CASRGDRRWDTF. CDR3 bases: TGTGCCAGCAGGGGGGACCGCCGCTGGGACACCTTC.

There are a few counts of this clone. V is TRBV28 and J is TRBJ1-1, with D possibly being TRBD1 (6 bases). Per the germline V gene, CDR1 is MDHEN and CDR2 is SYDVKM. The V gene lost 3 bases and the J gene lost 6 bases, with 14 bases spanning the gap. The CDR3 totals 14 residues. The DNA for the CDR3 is TGTGCCAGCAGTTTCCTTCAACAGGGTTCTGAAGCTTTCTTT. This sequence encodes CASSFLQQGSEAFF.

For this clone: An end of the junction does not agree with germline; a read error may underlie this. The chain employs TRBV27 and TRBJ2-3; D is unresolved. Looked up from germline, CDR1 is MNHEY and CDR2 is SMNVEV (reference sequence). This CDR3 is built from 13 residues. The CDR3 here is CASRLSVTNTQYF. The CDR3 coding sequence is TGTGCCAGCAGATTAAGCGTCACAAATACGCAGTATTTT.

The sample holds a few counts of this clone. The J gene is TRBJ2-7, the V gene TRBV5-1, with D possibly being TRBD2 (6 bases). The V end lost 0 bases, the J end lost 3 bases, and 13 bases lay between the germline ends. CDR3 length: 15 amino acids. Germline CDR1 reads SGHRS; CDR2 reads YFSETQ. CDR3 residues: CASSLAGTVDYEQYF. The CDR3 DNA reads TGCGCCAGCAGCTTGGCCGGGACTGTCGACTACGAGCAGTACTTC.

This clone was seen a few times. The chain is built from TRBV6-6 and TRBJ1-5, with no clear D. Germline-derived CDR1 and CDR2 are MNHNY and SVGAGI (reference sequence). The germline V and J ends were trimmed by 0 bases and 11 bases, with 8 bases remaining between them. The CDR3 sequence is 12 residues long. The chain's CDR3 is CASSYSVEAQHF. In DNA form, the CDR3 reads TGTGCCAGCAGTTACTCGGTTGAGGCCCAGCATTTT.

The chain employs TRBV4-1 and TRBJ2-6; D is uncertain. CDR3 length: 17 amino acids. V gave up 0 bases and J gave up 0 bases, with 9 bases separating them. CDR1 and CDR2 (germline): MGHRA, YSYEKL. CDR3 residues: CASSQDLRFSGANVLTF. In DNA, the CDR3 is TGCGCCAGCAGCCAAGATTTACGATTCTCTGGGGCCAACGTCCTGACTTTC.

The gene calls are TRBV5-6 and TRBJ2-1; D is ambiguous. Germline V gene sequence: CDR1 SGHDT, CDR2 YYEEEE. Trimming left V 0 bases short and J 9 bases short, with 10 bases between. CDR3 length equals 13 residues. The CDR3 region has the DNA TGTGCCAGCAGCTTGGACGCTAGTAGTGAGCAGTTCTTC. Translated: CASSLDASSEQFF.

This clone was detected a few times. As DNA, the CDR3 is TGTGCCAGCGGGGGACTGGGGTACGGGGAGCTGTTTTTT. Its translation: CASGGLGYGELFF. The rearrangement joins TRBV6-1 to TRBJ2-2; perhaps TRBD2 as D (6 bases). The V end lost 8 bases, the J end lost 7 bases, and 14 bases lay between the germline ends. The germline CDR1 and CDR2 sequences are MNHNS and SASEGT. There are 13 residues in the CDR3.

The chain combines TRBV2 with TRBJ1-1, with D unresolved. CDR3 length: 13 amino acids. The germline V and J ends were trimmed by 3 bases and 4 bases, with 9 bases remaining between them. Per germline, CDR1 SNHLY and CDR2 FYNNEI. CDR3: CASSDGEGTEAFF. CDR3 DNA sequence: TGTGCCAGCAGTGACGGGGAGGGCACTGAAGCTTTCTTT.

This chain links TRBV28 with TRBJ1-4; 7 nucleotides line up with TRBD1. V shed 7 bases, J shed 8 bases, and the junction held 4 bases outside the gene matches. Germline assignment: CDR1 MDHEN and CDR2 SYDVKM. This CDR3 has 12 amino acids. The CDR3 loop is CASTTGAEKLFF. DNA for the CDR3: TGTGCCAGCACCACAGGGGCCGAAAAACTGTTTTTT.

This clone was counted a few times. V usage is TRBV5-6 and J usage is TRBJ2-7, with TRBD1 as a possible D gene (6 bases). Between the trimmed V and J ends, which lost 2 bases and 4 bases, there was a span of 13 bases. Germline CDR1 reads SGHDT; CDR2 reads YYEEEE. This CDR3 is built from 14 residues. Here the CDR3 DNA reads TGTGCCAGCAGCTTTGGGCAGGGGAAATACGAGCAGTACTTC. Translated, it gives CASSFGQGKYEQYF.

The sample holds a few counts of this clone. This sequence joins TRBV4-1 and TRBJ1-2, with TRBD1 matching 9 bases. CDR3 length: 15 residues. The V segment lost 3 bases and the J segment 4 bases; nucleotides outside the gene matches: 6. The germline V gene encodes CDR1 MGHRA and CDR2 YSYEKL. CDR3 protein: CASSQTGGATYGYTF. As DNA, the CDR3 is TGCGCCAGCAGCCAGACAGGGGGTGCCACCTATGGCTACACCTTC.

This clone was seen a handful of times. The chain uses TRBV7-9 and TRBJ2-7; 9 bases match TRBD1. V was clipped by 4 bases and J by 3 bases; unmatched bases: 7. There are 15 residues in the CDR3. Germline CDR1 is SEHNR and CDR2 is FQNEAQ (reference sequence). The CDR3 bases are TGTGCCAGCAGCTCCCATGGGGGACAGGGCTACGAGCAGTACTTC. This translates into CASSSHGGQGYEQYF.

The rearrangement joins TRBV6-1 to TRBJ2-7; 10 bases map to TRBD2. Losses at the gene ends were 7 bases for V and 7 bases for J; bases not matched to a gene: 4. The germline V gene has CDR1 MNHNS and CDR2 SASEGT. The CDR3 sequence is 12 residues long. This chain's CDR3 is CASTLLAGEQYF. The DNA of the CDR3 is TGTGCCAGCACCTTACTAGCGGGAGAGCAGTACTTC.

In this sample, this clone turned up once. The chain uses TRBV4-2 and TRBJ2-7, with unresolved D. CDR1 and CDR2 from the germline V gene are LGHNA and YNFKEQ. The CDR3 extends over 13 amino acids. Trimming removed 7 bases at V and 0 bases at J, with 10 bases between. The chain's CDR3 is CASTAADSYEQYF. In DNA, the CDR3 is TGTGCCAGCACCGCGGCCGACTCCTACGAGCAGTACTTC.